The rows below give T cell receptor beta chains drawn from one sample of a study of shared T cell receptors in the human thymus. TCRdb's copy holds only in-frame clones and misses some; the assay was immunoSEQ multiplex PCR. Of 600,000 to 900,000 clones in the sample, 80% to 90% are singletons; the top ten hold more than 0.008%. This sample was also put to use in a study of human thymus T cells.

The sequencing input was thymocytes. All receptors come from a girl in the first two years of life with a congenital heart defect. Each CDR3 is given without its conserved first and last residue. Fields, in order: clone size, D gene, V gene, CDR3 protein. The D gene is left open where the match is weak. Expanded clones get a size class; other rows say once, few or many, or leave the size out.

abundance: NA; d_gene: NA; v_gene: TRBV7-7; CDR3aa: ASSSTGLSTDTQY
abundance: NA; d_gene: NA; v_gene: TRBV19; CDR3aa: ASSILSHNEQF
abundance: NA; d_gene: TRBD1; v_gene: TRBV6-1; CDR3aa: ASRTGGDPQH
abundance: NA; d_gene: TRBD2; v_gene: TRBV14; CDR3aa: ASSQDRLAGLTYEQY
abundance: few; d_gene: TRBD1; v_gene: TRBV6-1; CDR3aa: ASRVDRGRDTQY
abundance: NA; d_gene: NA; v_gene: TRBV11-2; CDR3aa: ASSLGYLTEAF
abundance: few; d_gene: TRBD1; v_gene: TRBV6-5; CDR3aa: ASSWGSGQQGYT
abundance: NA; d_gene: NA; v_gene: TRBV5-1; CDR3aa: ASSLGGEETQY
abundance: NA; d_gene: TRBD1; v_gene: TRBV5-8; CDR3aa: ASSSDRDNQPQH
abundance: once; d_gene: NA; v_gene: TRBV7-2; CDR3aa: ASSWPGLRRGAQY
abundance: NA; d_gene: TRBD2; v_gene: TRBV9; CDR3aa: ASSVVAGGPYNEQF
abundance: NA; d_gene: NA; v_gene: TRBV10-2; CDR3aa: ASGAWGQSSYEQY
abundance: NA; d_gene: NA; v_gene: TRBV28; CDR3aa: ASSLKTVYGYT
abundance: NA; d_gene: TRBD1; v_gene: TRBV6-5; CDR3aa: ATRGQGRHEKLF
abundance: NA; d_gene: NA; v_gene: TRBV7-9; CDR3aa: ASSQAHRADDHYSPLH
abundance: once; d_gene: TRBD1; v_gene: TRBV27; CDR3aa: ASSFGRGQGVFGYT
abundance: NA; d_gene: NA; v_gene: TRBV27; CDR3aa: ASSPQGGGLGDTDTQY
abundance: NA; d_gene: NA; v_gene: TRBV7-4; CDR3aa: ASSPPWGLMNTEAF
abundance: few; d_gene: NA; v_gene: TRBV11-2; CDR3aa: ASSPSMPRHGYT
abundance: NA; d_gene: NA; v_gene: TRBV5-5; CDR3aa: ASSSKTYSSTDTQY
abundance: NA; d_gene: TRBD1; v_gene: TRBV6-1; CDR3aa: ASRRGPPNYGYT
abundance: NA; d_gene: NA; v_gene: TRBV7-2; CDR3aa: ASSCFEDLVRDTPLH
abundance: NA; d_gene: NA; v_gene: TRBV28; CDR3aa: ASSLSLGGYSDTQY
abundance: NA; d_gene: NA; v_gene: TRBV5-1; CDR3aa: ASSSPLEEECHNEQF
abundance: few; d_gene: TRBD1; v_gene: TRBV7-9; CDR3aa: ASSRFGQGESVYGYT
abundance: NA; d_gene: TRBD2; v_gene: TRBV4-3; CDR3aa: ASSLRAGEGNEQF
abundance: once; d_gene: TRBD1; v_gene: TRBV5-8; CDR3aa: ASSWDRGYEQY
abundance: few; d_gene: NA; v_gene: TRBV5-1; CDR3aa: ASSLERGAYEQY
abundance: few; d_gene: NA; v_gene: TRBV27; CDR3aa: ASYQDAGGSTEAF
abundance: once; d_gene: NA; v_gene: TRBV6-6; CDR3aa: ASSYSLGDSTGELF
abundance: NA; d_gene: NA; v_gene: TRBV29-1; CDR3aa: SVEGLAGEGSGELF
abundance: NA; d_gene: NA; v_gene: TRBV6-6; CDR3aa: ASSFRGTLNYGYT
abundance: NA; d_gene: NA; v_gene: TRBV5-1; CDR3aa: ASSLRGRGNYGYT
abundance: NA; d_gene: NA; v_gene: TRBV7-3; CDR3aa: ASSSNTNTEAF
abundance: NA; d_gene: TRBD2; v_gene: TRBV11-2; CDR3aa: ASSFRAGVNEQF
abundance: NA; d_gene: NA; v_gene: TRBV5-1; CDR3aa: ASSRDRFATNEKLF
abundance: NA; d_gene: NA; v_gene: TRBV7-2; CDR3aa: ASSLSRANTEAF
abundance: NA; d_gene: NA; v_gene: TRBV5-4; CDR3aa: ASSLDGIADGYT
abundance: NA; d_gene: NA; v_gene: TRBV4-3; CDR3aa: ASSQDSRPNEQF
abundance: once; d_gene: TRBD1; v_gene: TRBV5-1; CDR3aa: ASSTQGAQGNYGYT
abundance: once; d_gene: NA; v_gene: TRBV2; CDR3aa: ASTNLPGNRVRWGYT
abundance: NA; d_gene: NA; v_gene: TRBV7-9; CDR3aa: ASSLTPGSPMPEAF
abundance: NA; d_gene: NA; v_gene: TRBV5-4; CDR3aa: ASSLRTDTTRDTEAF
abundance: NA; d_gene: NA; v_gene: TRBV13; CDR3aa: ASSHRRVSYNEQF
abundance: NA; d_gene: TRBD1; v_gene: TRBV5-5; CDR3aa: ASSLILESTGQDYGYT
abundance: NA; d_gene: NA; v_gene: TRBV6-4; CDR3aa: ASSDPAGHGYT
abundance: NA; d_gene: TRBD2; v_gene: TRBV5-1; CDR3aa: ASSLTSGGYNEQF
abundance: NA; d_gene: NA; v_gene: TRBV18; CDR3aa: ASSPGRQGSQETQY
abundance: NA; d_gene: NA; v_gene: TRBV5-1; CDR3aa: ASSLLQGRETQY
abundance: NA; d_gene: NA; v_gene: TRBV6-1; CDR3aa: ASSEWWQGREKLF
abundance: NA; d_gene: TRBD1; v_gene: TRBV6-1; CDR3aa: ASSARQGSGEQY
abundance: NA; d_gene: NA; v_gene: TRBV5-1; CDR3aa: ASSLDGADTTNSPLH
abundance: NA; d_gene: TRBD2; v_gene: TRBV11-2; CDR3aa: ASSPRGSGGAHEQF
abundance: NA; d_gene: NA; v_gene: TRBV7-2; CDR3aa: ASTFHVGGNTEAF
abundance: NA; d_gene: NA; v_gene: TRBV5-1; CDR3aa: ASSTQDYEQY